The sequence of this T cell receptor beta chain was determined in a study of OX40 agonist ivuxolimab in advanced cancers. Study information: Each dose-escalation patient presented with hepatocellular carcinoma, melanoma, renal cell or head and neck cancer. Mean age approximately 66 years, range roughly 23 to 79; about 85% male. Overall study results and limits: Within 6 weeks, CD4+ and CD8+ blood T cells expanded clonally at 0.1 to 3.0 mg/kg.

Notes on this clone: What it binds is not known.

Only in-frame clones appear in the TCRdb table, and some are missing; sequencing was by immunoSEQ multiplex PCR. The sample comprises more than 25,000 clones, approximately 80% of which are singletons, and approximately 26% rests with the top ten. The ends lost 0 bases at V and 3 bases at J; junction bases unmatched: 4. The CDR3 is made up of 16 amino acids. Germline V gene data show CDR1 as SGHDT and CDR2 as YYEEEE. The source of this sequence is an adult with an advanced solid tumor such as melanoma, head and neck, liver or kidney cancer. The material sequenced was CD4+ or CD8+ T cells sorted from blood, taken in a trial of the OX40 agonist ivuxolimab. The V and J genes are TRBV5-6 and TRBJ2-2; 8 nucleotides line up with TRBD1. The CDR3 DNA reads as TGTGCCAGCAGCTTGGGGGCAGGGGGCTACACCGGGGAGCTGTTTTTT. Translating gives CASSLGAGGYTGELFF.